This T cell receptor beta chain was documented in a study of response to subunit inactivated influenza vaccine. The V gene's germline CDR1 is LGHDT and CDR2 YNNKEL (reference sequence). The length of the CDR3 is 15 residues. V was clipped by 2 bases and J by 3 bases; unmatched bases: 4. In its sample, this clonotype was seen a few times. Its target is not known. Findings and caveats of the study: Every seasonal influenza vaccination brings in few new T cells, the authors suggested.

TCRdb processed the RT-PCR reads anew with MiXCR; each CDR3 protein has one entry. The sample holds 550,000 to 800,000 distinct CDR3 sequences, about a sixth seen once. This TCR was sampled from a man aged 50 to 60 who received an inactivated influenza vaccine. The sequencing used PBMCs from blood, collected 11 to 12 days after vaccination. The chain recombines TRBV3-1 with TRBJ2-1; 7 bases map to TRBD1. This CDR3 reads CASSQRDSNYNEQFF. The CDR3 bases are TGTGCCAGCAGCCAACGGGACAGTAACTACAATGAGCAGTTCTTC.